Given below is one T cell receptor beta chain in context. V lost 1 base, J lost 6 bases, and 2 bases stayed unmatched. From germline, CDR1 is MNHNS and CDR2 SASEGT. The CDR3 sequence is 14 residues long. This entry comes from a study of neoadjuvant anti-PD-1 for oral cavity cancer. Looking at the study overall: Around day 43, patients without progression received a fourth nivolumab dose before surgery.

TCRdb keeps only in-frame clones here, not all; method: immunoSEQ multiplex PCR. This table holds more than 10,000 clones, 57% found once. The TCR originated in a person aged 35-80 years with oral cavity squamous cell carcinoma. This rearrangement joins TRBV6-1 to TRBJ2-3; 9 nucleotides line up with TRBD2. Sample: tumor tissue, taken before nivolumab (anti-PD-1) treatment. The CDR3 bases are TGTGCCAGCAGTGAAGGGACTAGCGTTGATACGCAGTATTTT. This codes for CASSEGTSVDTQYF.